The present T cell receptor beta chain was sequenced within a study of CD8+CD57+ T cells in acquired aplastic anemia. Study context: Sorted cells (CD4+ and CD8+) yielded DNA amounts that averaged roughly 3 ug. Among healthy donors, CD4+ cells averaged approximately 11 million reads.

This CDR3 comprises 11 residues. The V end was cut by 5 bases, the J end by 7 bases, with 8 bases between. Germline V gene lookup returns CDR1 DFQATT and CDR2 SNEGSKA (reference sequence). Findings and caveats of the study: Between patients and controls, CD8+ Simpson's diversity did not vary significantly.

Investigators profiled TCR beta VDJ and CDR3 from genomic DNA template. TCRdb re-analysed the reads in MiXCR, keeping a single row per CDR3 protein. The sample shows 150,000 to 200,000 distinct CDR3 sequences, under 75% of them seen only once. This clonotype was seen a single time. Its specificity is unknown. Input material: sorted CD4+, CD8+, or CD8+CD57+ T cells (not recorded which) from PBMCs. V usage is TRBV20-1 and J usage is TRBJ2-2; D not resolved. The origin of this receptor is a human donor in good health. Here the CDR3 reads CSAPSNGELFF. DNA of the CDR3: TGCAGTGCTCCTTCTAACGGGGAGCTGTTTTTT.